What follows are 8 T cell receptor beta chains derived from one specimen sequenced in a study of OX40 agonist ivuxolimab in advanced cancers. The method behind the library was the immunoSEQ multiplex PCR assay. What TCRdb holds here is the immuneACCESS table cut down to in-frame rearrangements. Part of the clones is not present; checked against another copy, under half of the missing clones reflect an unresolved V gene, and the others are unexplained. Recorded for this sample are about 66,000 clones; approximately 86% of them occurred a single time. The biggest ten clones account for around 3.6% of the sample. The source material was CD4+ or CD8+ T cells sorted from blood, sampled in a trial of the OX40 agonist ivuxolimab. The source of these receptors is an adult with an advanced solid tumor such as melanoma, head and neck, liver or kidney cancer.

The chain is built from TRBV4-1 and TRBJ1-4, with D hard to call. The germline CDR1 and CDR2 sequences are MGHRA and YSYEKL. Trimming removed 1 base at V and 3 bases at J, with 24 bases between. The CDR3 is 20 residues long. DNA for the CDR3: TGCGCCAGCAGCCAAGCCCCAACGAGGGTAGGCCGATCGCCTAATGAAAAACTGTTTTTT. It is translated as CASSQAPTRVGRSPNEKLFF.

The V and J genes are TRBV2 and TRBJ2-3; no clear D gene. CDR1 is SNHLY and CDR2 is FYNNEI in the germline V gene. Trimming removed 9 bases at V and 7 bases at J, with 11 bases between. The CDR3 has 11 amino acids. The CDR3 nucleotides are TGTGCCAGTAGTTTGATGAATACGCAGTATTTT. It is translated as CASSLMNTQYF.

The rearrangement joins TRBV7-3 to TRBJ2-2; D is uncertain. The V and J ends lost 5 bases and 9 bases respectively, with 13 bases between them. CDR3 length equals 13 residues. Germline CDR1 SGHTA, CDR2 FQGTGA. The CDR3 loop is CASSRAPLRELFF. The DNA for the CDR3 is TGTGCCAGCAGCCGGGCCCCGCTAAGGGAGCTGTTTTTT.

J is TRBJ2-7 and V is TRBV7-9; weak D call: TRBD1 (5 bases). The CDR3 sequence is 13 residues long. V lost 5 bases and J lost 1, with 9 bases in between. Germline V CDR1 and CDR2: SEHNR, FQNEAQ (reference sequence). CDR3 DNA sequence: TGTGCCAGCAGCCTCAGACAGTCCTACGAGCAGTACTTC. It specifies CASSLRQSYEQYF. The variable domain in full, with the rest retrieved from reference TRBV7-9 and TRBJ2-7, is DTGVSQNPRHKITKRGQNVTFRCDPISEHNRLYWYRQTLGQGPEFLTYFQNEAQLEKSRLLSDRFSAERPKGSFSTLEIQRTEQGDSAMYLCASSLRQSYEQYFGPGTRLTVT.

The V call is TRBV5-1, the J call TRBJ1-1; D unclear. V shed 4 bases and J shed 1 base, with 11 bases lying between them. Per the germline V gene, CDR1 is SGHRS and CDR2 is YFSETQ. This CDR3 has 14 residues. In nucleotides, the CDR3 is TGCGCCAGCAGCCGAGGCGAAGCGAACACTGAAGCTTTCTTT. Protein: CASSRGEANTEAFF.

The chain joins TRBV7-6 to TRBJ1-1; D unresolved. Between the trimmed V and J ends, which lost 3 bases and 1 base, there was a span of 6 bases. The germline gives CDR1 SGHVS, CDR2 FNYEAQ. There are 13 residues in the CDR3. This CDR3 reads CASSLSENTEAFF. The CDR3 DNA sequence: TGTGCCAGCAGCTTGTCAGAGAACACTGAAGCTTTCTTT.

The chain couples TRBV6-1 to TRBJ1-3; TRBD1 aligns across 7 bases. There are 15 residues in the CDR3. CDR1 and CDR2 from the germline V gene are MNHNS and SASEGT. With 5 bases clipped from V and 4 bases from J, the junction kept 8 bases outside the gene matches. This CDR3 reads CASSLTGAGGNTIYF. The CDR3 bases are TGTGCCAGCAGTTTAACAGGGGCGGGAGGAAACACCATATATTTT.

This chain connects TRBV19 to TRBJ1-3; no reliable D call. Germline CDR1 is LNHDA and CDR2 is SQIVND (reference sequence). V was shortened by 6 bases and J by 3 bases, with 15 bases between the two germline ends. The CDR3 length is 15 residues. The CDR3 reads CASSDPRPVGNTIYF. CDR3 bases: TGTGCCAGTAGCGATCCCCGCCCGGTTGGAAACACCATATATTTT.